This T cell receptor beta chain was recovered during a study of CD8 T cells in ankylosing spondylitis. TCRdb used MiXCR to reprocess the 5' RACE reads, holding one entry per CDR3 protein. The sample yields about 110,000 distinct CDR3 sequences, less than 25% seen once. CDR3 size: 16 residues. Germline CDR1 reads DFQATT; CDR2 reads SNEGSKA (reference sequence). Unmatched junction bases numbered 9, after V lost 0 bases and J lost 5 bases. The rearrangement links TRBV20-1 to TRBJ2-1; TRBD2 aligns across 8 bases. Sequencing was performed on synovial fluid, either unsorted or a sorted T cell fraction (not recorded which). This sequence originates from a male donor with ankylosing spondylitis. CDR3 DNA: TGCAGTGCTAGAGATCCGGAGCGGGAGTGGAACAATGAGCAGTTCTTC. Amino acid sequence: CSARDPEREWNNEQFF.